This T cell receptor (beta chain) was captured in a study of blood T cell repertoires in COVID-19. About the research overall: Spain, Italy and the United States supplied samples that represented acute and convalescent COVID-19.

Method: immunoSEQ multiplex PCR; TCRdb's copy keeps in-frame clones and lacks some. The sample has 150,000 to 200,000 clones; around 82% are singletons. Cohort 3 recovered donors had two negative PCRs, clearance, or symptom resolution. The CDR3 loop spans 13 amino acids. Germline V CDR1 and CDR2: SGHDT, YYEEEE. The junction had 1 base not matched to a gene; V was cut back by 0 bases and J by 5 bases. Sequencing was carried out using PBMCs or T cells enriched from blood (not recorded which). The clonotype originates from a middle-aged man who had recovered from COVID-19. The chain uses TRBV5-6 and TRBJ1-2; 7 bases match TRBD1. CDR3 in DNA: TGTGCCAGCAGCTTGGTGACAGGGTATGGCTACACCTTC. Its translation is CASSLVTGYGYTF.